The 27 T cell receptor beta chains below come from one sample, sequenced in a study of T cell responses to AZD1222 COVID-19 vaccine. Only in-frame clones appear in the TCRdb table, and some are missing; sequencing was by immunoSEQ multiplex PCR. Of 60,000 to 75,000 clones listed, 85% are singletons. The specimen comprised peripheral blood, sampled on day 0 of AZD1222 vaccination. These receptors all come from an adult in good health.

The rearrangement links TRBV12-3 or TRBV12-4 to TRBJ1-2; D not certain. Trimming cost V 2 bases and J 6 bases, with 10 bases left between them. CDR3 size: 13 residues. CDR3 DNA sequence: TGTGCCAGCAGTTTACAGGAGGAGAATGGCTACACCTTC. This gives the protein CASSLQEENGYTF.

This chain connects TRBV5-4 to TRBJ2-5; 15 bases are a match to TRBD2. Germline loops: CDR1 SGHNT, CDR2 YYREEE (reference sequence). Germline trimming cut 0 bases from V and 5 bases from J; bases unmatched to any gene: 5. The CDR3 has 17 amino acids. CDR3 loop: CASSLGTSGGAWETQYF. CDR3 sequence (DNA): TGTGCCAGCAGCTTGGGGACTAGCGGGGGGGCTTGGGAGACCCAGTACTTC.

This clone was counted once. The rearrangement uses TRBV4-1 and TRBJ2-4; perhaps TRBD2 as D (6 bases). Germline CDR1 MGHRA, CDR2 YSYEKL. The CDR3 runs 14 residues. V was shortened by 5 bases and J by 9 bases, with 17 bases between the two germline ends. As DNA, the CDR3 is TGCGCCAGCAGCAAGGTCGCGGAGGGAGGCATTCAGTACTTC. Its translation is CASSKVAEGGIQYF.

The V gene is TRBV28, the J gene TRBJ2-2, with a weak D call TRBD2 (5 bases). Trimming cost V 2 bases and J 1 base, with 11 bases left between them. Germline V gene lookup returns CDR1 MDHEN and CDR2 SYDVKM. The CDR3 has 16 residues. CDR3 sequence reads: CASSLILAGNTGELFF. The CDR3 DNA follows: TGTGCCAGCAGTTTAATTCTCGCGGGGAACACCGGGGAGCTGTTTTTT. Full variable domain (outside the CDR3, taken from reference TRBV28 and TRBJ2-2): DVKVTQSSRYLVKRTGEKVFLECVQDMDHENMFWYRQDPGLGLRLIYFSYDVKMKEKGDIPEGYSVSREKKERFSLILESASTNQTSMYLCASSLILAGNTGELFFGEGSRLTVL.

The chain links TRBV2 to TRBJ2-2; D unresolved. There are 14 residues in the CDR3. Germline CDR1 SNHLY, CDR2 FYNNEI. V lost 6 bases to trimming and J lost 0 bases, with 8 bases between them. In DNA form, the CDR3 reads TGTGCCAGCAGGGGCCCGGCGAACACCGGGGAGCTGTTTTTT. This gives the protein CASRGPANTGELFF.

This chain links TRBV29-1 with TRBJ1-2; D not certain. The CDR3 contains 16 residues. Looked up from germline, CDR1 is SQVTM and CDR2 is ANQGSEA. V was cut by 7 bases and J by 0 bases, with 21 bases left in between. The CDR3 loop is CSAYGVTGLANYGYTF. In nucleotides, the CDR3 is TGCAGCGCTTACGGCGTAACCGGTCTAGCTAACTATGGCTACACCTTC.

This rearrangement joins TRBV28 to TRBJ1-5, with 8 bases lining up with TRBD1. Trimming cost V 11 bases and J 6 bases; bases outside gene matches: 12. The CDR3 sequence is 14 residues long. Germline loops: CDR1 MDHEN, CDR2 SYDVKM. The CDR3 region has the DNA TGTGCCTCCCAACCCCCAGGGGGCGGTCAGCCCCAGCATTTT. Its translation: CASQPPGGGQPQHF.

CDR3 coding DNA: TGTGCCATCAGTGAAGCTGGACAGCCCTATCAGCCCCAGCATTTT. It specifies CAISEAGQPYQPQHF. This chain links TRBV10-3 with TRBJ1-5; perhaps TRBD1 as D (6 bases). Germline V CDR1 and CDR2: ENHRY, SYGVKD. V was trimmed by 3 bases and J by 5 bases, leaving 14 bases between them. The CDR3 has 15 amino acids.

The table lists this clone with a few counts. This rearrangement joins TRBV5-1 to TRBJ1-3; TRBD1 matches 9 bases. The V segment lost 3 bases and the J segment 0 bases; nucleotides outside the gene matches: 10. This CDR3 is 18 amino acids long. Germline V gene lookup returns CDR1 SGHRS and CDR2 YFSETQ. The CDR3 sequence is CASSSTPGQGSSGNTIYF. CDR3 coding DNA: TGCGCCAGCAGCTCCACCCCGGGACAGGGTAGCTCTGGAAACACCATATATTTT. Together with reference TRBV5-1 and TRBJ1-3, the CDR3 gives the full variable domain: KAGVTQTPRYLIKTRGQQVTLSCSPISGHRSVSWYQQTPGQGLQFLFEYFSETQRNKGNFPGRFSGRQFSNSRSEMNVSTLELGDSALYLCASSSTPGQGSSGNTIYFGEGSWLTVV.

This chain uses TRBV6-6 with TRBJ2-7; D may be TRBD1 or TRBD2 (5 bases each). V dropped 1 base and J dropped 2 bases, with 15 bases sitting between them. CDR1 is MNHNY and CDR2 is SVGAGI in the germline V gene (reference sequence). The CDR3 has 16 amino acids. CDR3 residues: CASSYLSGGIPYEQYF. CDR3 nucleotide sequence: TGTGCCAGCAGTTACTTGTCTGGGGGAATCCCCTACGAGCAGTACTTC.

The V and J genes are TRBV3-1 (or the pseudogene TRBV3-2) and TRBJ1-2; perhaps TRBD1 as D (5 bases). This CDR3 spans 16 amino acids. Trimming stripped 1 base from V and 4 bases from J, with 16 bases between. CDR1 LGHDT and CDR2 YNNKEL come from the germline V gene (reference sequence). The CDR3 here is CASSQGRGDRGYGYTF. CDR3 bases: TGTGCCAGCAGCCAAGGTCGAGGGGATCGGGGCTATGGCTACACCTTC.

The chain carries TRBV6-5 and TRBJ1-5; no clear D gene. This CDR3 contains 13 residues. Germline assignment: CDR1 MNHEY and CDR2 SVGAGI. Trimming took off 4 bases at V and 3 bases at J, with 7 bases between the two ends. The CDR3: CASSLISNQPQHF. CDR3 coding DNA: TGTGCCAGCAGTTTAATATCCAATCAGCCCCAGCATTTT.

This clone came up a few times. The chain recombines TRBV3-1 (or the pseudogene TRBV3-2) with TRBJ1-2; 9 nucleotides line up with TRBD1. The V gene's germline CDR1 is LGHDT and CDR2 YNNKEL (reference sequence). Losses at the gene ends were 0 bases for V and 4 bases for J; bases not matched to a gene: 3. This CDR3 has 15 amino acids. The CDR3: CASSQEGQGFYGYTF. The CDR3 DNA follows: TGTGCCAGCAGCCAAGAAGGACAGGGGTTCTATGGCTACACCTTC.

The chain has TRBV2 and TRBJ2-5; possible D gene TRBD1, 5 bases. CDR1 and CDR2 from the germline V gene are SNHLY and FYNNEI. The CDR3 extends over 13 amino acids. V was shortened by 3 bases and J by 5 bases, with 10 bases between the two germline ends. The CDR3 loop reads CASSEVGAETQYF. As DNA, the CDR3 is TGTGCCAGCAGTGAGGTAGGGGCGGAGACCCAGTACTTC.

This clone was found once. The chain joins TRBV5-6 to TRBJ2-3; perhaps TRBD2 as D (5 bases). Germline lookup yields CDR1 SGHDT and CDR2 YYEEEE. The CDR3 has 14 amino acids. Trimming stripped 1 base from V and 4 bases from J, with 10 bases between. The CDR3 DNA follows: TGTGCCAGCAGCTTGAATGGGCGGGCAGATACGCAGTATTTT. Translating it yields CASSLNGRADTQYF.

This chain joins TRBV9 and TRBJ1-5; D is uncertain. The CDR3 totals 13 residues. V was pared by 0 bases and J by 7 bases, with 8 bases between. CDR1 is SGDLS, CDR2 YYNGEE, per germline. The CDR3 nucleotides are TGTGCCAGCAGCGTAGGTTCTGGGCAGCCCCAGCATTTT. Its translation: CASSVGSGQPQHF.

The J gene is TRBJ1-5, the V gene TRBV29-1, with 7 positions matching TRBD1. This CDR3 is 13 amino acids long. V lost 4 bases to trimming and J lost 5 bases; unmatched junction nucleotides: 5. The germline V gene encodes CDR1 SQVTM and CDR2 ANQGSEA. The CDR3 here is CSVAQGLDQPQHF. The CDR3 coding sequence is TGCAGCGTTGCACAGGGGCTGGATCAGCCCCAGCATTTT.

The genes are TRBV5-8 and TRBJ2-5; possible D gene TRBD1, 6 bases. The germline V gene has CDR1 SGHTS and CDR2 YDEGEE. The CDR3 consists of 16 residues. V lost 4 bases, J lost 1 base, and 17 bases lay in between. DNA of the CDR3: TGTGCCAGCAGCCAGACAGGTACTCGGTCCCAAGAGACCCAGTACTTC. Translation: CASSQTGTRSQETQYF. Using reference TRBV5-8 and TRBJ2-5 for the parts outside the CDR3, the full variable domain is EAGVTQSPTHLIKTRGQQATLRCSPISGHTSVYWYQQALGLGLQFLLWYDEGEERNRGNFPPRFSGRQFPNYSSELNVNALELEDSALYLCASSQTGTRSQETQYFGPGTRLLVL.

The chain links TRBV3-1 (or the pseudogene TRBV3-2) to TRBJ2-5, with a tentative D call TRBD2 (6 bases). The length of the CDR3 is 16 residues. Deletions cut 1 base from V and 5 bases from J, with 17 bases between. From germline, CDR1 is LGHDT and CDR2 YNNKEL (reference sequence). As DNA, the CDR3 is TGTGCCAGCAGCCAAGGTCTCAGGCGGGGCGGCGAGACCCAGTACTTC. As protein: CASSQGLRRGGETQYF.

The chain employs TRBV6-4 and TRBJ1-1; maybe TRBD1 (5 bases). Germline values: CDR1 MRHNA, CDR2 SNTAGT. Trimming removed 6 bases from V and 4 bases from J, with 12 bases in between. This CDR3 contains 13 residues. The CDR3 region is CASRRDQGTEAFF. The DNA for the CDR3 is TGTGCCAGCAGGCGGGACCAAGGCACTGAAGCTTTCTTT.

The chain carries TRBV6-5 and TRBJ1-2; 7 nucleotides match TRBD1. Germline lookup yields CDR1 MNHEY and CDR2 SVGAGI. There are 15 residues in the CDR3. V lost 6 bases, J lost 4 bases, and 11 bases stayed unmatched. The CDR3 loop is CASSASGTASYGYTF. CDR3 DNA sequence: TGTGCCAGCAGCGCCTCTGGGACAGCCTCCTATGGCTACACCTTC.

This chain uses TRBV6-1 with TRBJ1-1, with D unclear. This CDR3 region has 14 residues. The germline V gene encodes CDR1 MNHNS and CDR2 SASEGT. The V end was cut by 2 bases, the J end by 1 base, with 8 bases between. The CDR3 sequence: CASSEIGRNTEAFF. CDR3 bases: TGTGCCAGCAGTGAAATAGGTAGGAACACTGAAGCTTTCTTT.

CDR3 region: CASSNPGTGMMNTEAFF. CDR3 coding DNA: TGTGCCAGCAGCAACCCAGGGACAGGGATGATGAACACTGAAGCTTTCTTT. The chain links TRBV21-1 to TRBJ1-1; TRBD1 is taken as the D call from the table, unchecked against the DNA. TRBV21-1 is labeled a pseudogene. This CDR3 contains 17 residues.

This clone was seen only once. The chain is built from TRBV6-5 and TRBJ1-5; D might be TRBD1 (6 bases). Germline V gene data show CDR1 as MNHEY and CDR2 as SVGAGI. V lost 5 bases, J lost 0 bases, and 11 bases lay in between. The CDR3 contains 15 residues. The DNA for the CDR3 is TGTGCCAGCAGTCCGACAGGATCTAGCAATCAGCCCCAGCATTTT. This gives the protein CASSPTGSSNQPQHF.

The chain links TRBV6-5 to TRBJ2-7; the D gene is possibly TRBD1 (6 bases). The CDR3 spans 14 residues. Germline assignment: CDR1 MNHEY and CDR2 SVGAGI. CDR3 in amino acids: CASPSGVLSYEQYF. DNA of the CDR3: TGTGCGAGCCCGTCAGGGGTTCTATCTTACGAGCAGTACTTC.

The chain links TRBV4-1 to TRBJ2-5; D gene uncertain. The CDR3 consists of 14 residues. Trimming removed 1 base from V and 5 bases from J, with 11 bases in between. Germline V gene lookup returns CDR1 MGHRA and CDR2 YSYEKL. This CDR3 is CASSQVWGLETQYF. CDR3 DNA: TGCGCCAGCAGCCAAGTATGGGGTTTGGAGACCCAGTACTTC.

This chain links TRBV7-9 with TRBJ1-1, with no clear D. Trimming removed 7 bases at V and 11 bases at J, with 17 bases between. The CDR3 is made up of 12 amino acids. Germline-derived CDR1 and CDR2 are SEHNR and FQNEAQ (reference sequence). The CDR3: CASTLARGRAFF. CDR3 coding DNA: TGTGCCAGCACCCTAGCACGCGGCCGTGCTTTCTTT.